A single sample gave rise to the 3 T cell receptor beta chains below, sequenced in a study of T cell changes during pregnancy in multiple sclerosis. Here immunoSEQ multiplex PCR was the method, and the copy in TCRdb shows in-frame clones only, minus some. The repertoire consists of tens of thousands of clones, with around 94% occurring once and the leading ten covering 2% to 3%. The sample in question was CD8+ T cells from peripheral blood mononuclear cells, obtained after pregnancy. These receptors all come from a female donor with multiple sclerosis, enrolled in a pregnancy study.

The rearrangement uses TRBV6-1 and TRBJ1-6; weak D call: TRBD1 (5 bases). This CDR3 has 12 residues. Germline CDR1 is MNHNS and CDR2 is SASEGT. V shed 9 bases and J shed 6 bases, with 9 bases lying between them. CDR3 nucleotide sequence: TGTGCCAGTGCGCAGGGTAATTCACCCCTCCACTTT. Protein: CASAQGNSPLHF.

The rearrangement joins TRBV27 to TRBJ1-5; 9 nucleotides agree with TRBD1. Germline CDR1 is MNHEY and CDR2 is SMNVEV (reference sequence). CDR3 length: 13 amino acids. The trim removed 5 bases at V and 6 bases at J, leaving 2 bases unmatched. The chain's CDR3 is CASSTGGRQPQHF. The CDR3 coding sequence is TGTGCCAGCAGTACAGGGGGCCGTCAGCCCCAGCATTTT.

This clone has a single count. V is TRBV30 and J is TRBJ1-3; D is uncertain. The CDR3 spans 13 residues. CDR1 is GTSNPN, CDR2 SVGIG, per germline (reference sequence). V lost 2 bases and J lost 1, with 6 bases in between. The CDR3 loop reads CAWSSRSGNTIYF. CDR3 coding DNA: TGTGCCTGGAGTTCCAGATCTGGAAACACCATATATTTT.